In its sample, the clone carrying this TCR beta chain was seen a few times. The target antigen is unknown. This sample was included in a study of beta chain features in type 1 diabetes. Overall study results and limits: Moderate yet significant TCRB CDR3 shortening was seen in Type 1 diabetes patients in all four CD4+ subsets.

The isolated RNA, all of it, was reverse transcribed, so expressed TCRB transcripts were what got sequenced. Data came from immunoSEQ multiplex PCR; TCRdb stores just in-frame clones and leaves some out. The table includes 500,000 to 850,000 clones, over 13% detected once. V was cut by 0 bases and J by 8 bases, with 10 bases left in between. Germline V gene lookup returns CDR1 SQVTM and CDR2 ANQGSEA. The CDR3 has 12 amino acids. The TCR comes from a man aged 18 to 29 with type 1 diabetes. The chain joins TRBV29-1 to TRBJ1-2; D call uncertain. The specimen was naive CD4+ T cells from blood. CDR3 bases: TGCAGCGTTGAAGAAGAGTTCTTCGGCTACACCTTC. It encodes CSVEEEFFGYTF.